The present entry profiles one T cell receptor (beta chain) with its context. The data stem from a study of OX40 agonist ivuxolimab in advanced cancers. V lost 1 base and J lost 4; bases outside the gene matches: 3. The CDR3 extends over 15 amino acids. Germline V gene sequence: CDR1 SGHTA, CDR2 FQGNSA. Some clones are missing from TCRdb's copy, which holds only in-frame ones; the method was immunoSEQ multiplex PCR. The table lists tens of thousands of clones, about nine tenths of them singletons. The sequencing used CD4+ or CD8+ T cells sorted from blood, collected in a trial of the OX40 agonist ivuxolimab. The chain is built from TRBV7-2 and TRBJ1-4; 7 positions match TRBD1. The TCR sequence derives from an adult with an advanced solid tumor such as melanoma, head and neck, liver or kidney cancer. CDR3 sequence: CASSLGDSSNEKLFF. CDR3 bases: TGTGCCAGCAGCTTAGGGGACAGCAGTAATGAAAAACTGTTTTTT.